This TCR beta chain was recovered during a study of memory CD4+ T cells and cytomegalovirus serostatus. Turning to the study itself: Donors were healthy Belgian adults, several CMV seropositive and 24 seronegative.

Single viable CD3+CD4+CD8-CD45RO+ cells were sorted as the memory CD4+ T cells. Study-level findings and limits: Median bootstrapped AUC for CMV status was around 0.95 originally, approximately 0.9 US-trained.

Measured with immunoSEQ multiplex PCR; TCRdb has only the in-frame clones, and not every one. This table has 50,000 to 60,000 clones, 70% to 85% appearing once. Turning to this clone: Its antigen is currently unknown.

Per germline, CDR1 SNHLY and CDR2 FYNNEI. The V end was cut by 7 bases, the J end by 8 bases, with 23 bases between. The CDR3 runs to 15 residues. The chain is built from TRBV2 and TRBJ1-2; a possible D gene is TRBD1 (6 bases). The material sequenced was memory CD4+ T cells from blood. The source of this sequence is an adult in good health and CMV-seronegative. CDR3 nucleotide sequence: TGTGCCAGCACTGGGGGGGCAGGAGTTCGCTCGGGCTACACCTTC. It yields the protein CASTGGAGVRSGYTF.